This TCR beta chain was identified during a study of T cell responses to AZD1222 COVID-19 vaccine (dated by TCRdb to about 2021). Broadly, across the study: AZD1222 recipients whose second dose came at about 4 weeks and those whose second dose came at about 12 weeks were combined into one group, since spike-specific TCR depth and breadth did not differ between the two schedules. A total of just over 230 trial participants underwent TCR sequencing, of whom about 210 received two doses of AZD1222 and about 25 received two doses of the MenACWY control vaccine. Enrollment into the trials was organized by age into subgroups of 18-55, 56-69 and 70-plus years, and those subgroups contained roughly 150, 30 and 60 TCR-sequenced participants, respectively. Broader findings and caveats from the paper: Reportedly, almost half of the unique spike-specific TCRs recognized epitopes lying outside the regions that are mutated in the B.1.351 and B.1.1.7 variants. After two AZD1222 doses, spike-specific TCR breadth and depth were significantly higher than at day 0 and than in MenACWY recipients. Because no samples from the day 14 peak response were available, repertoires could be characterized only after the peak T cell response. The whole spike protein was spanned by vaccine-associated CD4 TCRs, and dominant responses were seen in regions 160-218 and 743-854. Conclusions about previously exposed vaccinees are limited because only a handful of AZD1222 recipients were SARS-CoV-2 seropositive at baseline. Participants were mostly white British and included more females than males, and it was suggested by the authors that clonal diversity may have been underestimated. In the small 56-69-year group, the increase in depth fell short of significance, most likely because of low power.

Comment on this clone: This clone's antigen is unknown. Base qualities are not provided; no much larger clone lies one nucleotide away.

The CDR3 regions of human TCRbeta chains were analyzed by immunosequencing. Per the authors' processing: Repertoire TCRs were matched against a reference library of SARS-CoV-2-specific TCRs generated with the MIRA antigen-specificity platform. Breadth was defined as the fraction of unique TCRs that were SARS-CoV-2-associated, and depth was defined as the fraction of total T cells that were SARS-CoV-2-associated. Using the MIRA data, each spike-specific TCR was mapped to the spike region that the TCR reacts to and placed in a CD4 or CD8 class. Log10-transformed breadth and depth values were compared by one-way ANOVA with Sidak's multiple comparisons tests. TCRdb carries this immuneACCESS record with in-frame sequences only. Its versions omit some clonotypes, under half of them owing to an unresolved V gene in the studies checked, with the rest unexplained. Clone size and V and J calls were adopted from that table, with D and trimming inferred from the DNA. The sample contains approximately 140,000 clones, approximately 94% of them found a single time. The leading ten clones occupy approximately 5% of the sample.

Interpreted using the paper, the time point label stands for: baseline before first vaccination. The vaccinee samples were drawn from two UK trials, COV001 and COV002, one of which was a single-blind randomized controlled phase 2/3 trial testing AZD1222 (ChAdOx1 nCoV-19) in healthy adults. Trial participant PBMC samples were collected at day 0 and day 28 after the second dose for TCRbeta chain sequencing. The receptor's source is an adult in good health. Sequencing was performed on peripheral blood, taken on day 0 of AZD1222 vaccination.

The CDR3 reads CASSLSSGTYYEQYF. The nucleotide sequence is TGTGCCAGCAGCTTAAGCTCCGGGACTTACTACGAGCAGTACTTC. This chain joins TRBV7-6 to TRBJ2-7; TRBD2 is perhaps the D gene, given 6 matching bases. Measured from the cysteine to the phenylalanine, the CDR3 is 15 residues long. CDR3 DNA is the only sequence kept; it has 45 bases, read in frame from the first base. Based on the germline V gene, the CDR1 and CDR2 sequences are SGHVS and FNYEAQ. V is shortened by 2 bases, J by 3 bases, and the region joining them spans 14 bases. The CDR3 plus the reference TRBV7-6 and TRBJ2-7 genes for the other parts give the full variable domain: GAGVSQSPRYKVTKRGQDVALRCDPISGHVSLYWYRQALGQGPEFLTYFNYEAQQDKSGLPNDRFSAERPEGSISTLTIQRTEQRDSAMYRCASSLSSGTYYEQYFGPGTRLTVT.